This TCR beta chain was found in a study of blood T cell repertoires in COVID-19 (dated by TCRdb to between 2020 and 2021). Notes on the research overall: The collaborator samples originated in the United States, Italy and Spain and spanned the acute and convalescent phases of COVID-19. Deeply sampled blood TCRbeta repertoires from subjects exposed to, actively infected with, or recovered from COVID-19 were included in the dataset. Where HLA class I and class II types were available, the types were taken from metadata supplied by the sample provider, not from assay-based typing. The repertoires were made available in a free public database intended to serve as a resource for research on the immune response to SARS-CoV-2. The sample metadata nearly always contained a de-identified subject ID, COVID-19 status, age in years and sex. The material from the prospective study consisted of cDNA or gDNA derived from T cells, B-cell-depleted T cells, or PBMCs. The samples were drawn from the first 160 participants of the ongoing ImmuneRACE study and from roughly 1,300 subjects provided by 6 global collaborators.

The investigation overall reported the following: The amount of clinical and demographic metadata varied by source and participant and was provided uncurated.

TCRbeta CDR3 regions were amplified from genomic DNA using the immunoSEQ Assay, a bias-controlled multiplex PCR. The paper's data handling went like this. The number of nucleated cells in each sample was estimated from the amplification of reference gene primers within the assay. Sequence reads were collapsed and filtered to measure the absolute abundance of every unique TCRbeta CDR3 rearrangement. Productive Simpson clonality was computed per sample as the square root of Simpson's diversity index over productive rearrangements. TCRdb provides this immuneACCESS table in a form limited to in-frame rearrangements. Some clones are lacking; in checked studies, under half of them reflect an unresolved V gene, and why the rest are absent is not known. Clonal size and the V and J genes are those of that table, whereas D and trimming came from the DNA. The sample has 380,000 or so clones on record, approximately 87% of them singletons. The ten largest make up 1% to 1.5% of the sample.

Details on this clone: Its antigen is unknown. Base quality data are lacking; no much larger clone is found one base away.

The junction shows trimming of 1 base on V and 4 bases on J, and the gene matches do not reach 9 bases of it. The germline V gene gives CDR1 as MGHRA and CDR2 as YSYEKL. Its CDR3 holds 17 amino acids, cysteine through phenylalanine. The retained sequence is limited to the CDR3, 51 bases, with the frame set at the first base. Enrolling through a virtual design, the prospective study's participants ranged in age from roughly 18 to 89 years and lived across 24 United States geographic areas. To assign participants to cohorts, the prospective study relied on clinical history that participants themselves reported in a screening survey and a study questionnaire. ImmuneRACE Cohort 3 recovered participants were defined by two consecutive negative NP/OP PCR tests, healthcare professional clearance, or symptom resolution. In the prospective study, whole blood, serum and a nasopharyngeal or oropharyngeal swab were collected from each participant by mobile phlebotomists. Additional blood draws and questionnaires over an approximately two-month period could optionally be provided by prospective study participants. Prospective study blood samples were shipped either frozen or at room temperature before DNA extraction.

This receptor was identified in a man between 25 and 39 years old who had recovered from COVID-19. The specimen was PBMCs or T cells enriched from blood (not recorded which). The chain couples TRBV4-1 to TRBJ2-1; 8 of the junction bases match TRBD2. The nucleotide sequence is given as TGCGCCAGCAGCCAAGTTGACGGGGGGGCGCGTTACAATGAGCAGTTCTTC. It specifies CASSQVDGGARYNEQFF.